This record covers a single T cell receptor beta chain. The antigen remains undetermined. The sample belongs to a study of T cell responses to AZD1222 COVID-19 vaccine. Points from the study as a whole: Clonal diversity was possibly underestimated; the donors were predominantly white British and more often female. It was only 6 or 7 AZD1222 recipients who were seropositive at baseline. Spike-specific TCR breadth and depth went up after people got two AZD1222 doses. CD4 TCRs linked to vaccination spanned spike, dominating at 160-218 and 743-854.

Profiled with immunoSEQ multiplex PCR; TCRdb holds only in-frame clones, not every one. The repertoire consists of roughly 67,000 clones, with roughly 90% occurring once and the leading ten covering 7.8%. This clonotype was obtained from an adult in good health. Sequenced here: peripheral blood, sampled on day 0 of AZD1222 vaccination.

CDR3 region: CASSPLGTGRYEQYF. CDR3 DNA: TGTGCCAGCAGTCCTCTGGGCACCGGTAGGTACGAGCAGTACTTC. This rearrangement joins TRBV28 to TRBJ2-7; D gene ambiguous. Germline values: CDR1 MDHEN, CDR2 SYDVKM. The CDR3 extends over 15 amino acids. V dropped 5 bases and J dropped 4 bases, with 18 bases sitting between them.